The rows below give T cell receptor beta chains drawn from one sample of a study of neurological immune-mediated disorders. TCRdb redid the calling of the 5' RACE reads with MiXCR, one entry per CDR3 protein. The sample has 65,000 to 90,000 distinct CDR3 sequences, roughly 3.1% seen once. Sequenced sample: PBMCs. These receptors were taken from a woman aged 45-60 years with multiple sclerosis. CDR3s include the opening cysteine and the closing phenylalanine or tryptophan. A D gene is named only where the DNA matches it firmly. Clone size is stated in some rows and not others, as once, few, many or a class when expanded.

clone_size,v_call,j_call,d_call,cdr3_aa,cdr3_nt
medium-sized,TRBV7-9,TRBJ1-1,-,CASSFEGFGNTEAFF,TGTGCCAGCAGCTTCGAGGGGTTCGGTAACACTGAAGCTTTCTTT
many,TRBV6-5,TRBJ2-1,TRBD1,CASRSQGARNEQFF,TGTGCCAGCAGGTCTCAGGGGGCGCGGAATGAGCAGTTCTTC
many,TRBV7-2,TRBJ2-4,TRBD1,CASSPRQGVNIQYF,TGTGCCAGCAGCCCCAGACAGGGGGTAAACATTCAGTACTTC
many,TRBV10-3,TRBJ1-2,TRBD1,CAISGGDRLINYGYTF,TGTGCCATCAGCGGAGGGGACAGACTAATTAACTATGGCTACACCTTC
many,TRBV5-1,TRBJ2-5,-,CASSLVGGETQYF,TGCGCCAGCAGCTTGGTAGGGGGAGAGACCCAGTACTTC
many,TRBV20-1,TRBJ1-6,TRBD1,CSARAGGGSPLHF,TGCAGTGCTAGAGCAGGGGGTGGTTCACCCCTCCACTTT
many,TRBV28,TRBJ2-1,-,CASSSTTESYNEQFF,TGTGCCAGCAGTTCCACCACGGAGAGCTACAATGAGCAGTTCTTC
many,TRBV12-3/TRBV12-4,TRBJ2-7,TRBD2,CASRPSGRTEQYF,TGTGCCAGCAGACCCAGCGGGAGGACCGAGCAGTACTTC
many,TRBV10-2,TRBJ2-1,TRBD2,CASSDPPGGRPYNEQFF,TGCGCCAGCAGTGACCCCCCCGGGGGGAGGCCCTACAATGAGCAGTTCTTC
many,TRBV20-1,TRBJ2-2,TRBD2,CSARLAGGWTGELFF,TGCAGTGCTAGACTAGCGGGGGGTTGGACCGGGGAGCTGTTTTTT
few,TRBV5-1,TRBJ1-2,TRBD1,CASSLATGGSYGYTF,TGCGCCAGCAGCTTGGCCACAGGGGGGTCCTATGGCTACACCTTC
many,TRBV5-1,TRBJ1-4,-,CASSFDGRADEKLFF,TGCGCCAGCAGCTTTGACGGGCGGGCGGATGAAAAACTGTTTTTT
many,TRBV29-1,TRBJ2-1,-,CSVERDLLQFF,TGCAGCGTTGAAAGGGATTTGTTGCAGTTCTTC
many,TRBV7-2,TRBJ2-5,TRBD1,CASSARTGIVETQYF,TGTGCCAGCAGCGCCAGGACAGGGATTGTGGAGACCCAGTACTTC
many,TRBV5-1,TRBJ2-2,-,CASSLLGSGTGELFF,TGCGCCAGCAGCTTGTTAGGCAGTGGTACCGGGGAGCTGTTTTTT
many,TRBV18,TRBJ1-4,-,CASSPETGYVGEKLFF,TGTGCCAGCTCACCAGAGACAGGCTACGTCGGAGAAAAACTGTTTTTT
many,TRBV12-3/TRBV12-4,TRBJ2-1,TRBD1,CASSPRATGGGEQFF,TGTGCCAGCAGCCCCCGGGCGACAGGGGGTGGTGAGCAGTTCTTC
many,TRBV20-1,TRBJ2-5,TRBD2,CSASGTSGSQETQYF,TGCAGTGCTAGTGGAACTAGCGGGAGCCAAGAGACCCAGTACTTC
many,TRBV7-8,TRBJ1-5,TRBD1,CASSIRQGSSNQPQHF,TGTGCCAGCAGCATCCGACAGGGGAGTAGCAATCAGCCCCAGCATTTT
-,TRBV7-6,TRBJ2-7,-,CASSSNPDINTYEQYF,TGTGCCAGCAGCTCGAATCCGGACATAAATACCTACGAGCAGTACTTC
many,TRBV5-1,TRBJ1-1,TRBD1,CASSQRTGGMNTEAFF,TGCGCCAGCAGCCAAAGGACAGGGGGCATGAACACTGAAGCTTTCTTT
many,TRBV20-1,TRBJ2-3,TRBD2,CSARLAGTDTQYF,TGCAGTGCTCGACTAGCGGGGACAGATACGCAGTATTTT
many,TRBV6-5,TRBJ2-5,-,CASSRTVTYQETQYF,TGTGCCAGCAGTCGGACAGTCACCTACCAAGAGACCCAGTACTTC
many,TRBV20-1,TRBJ2-3,-,CSARDIWTGTDTQYF,TGCAGTGCTAGAGATATTTGGACCGGCACAGATACGCAGTATTTT
many,TRBV7-3,TRBJ2-1,TRBD2,CASSSIAGSSYNEQFF,TGTGCCAGCAGCTCAATAGCGGGAAGCTCCTACAATGAGCAGTTCTTC
many,TRBV20-1,TRBJ2-3,-,CSARDGSDRTDTQYF,TGCAGTGCTAGAGATGGTAGCGATCGCACAGATACGCAGTATTTT
many,TRBV9,TRBJ2-2,TRBD1,CASSERGRSGELFF,TGTGCCAGCAGCGAGAGGGGGCGTAGCGGGGAGCTGTTTTTT
many,TRBV9,TRBJ1-2,-,CASSVGTTYGYTF,TGTGCCAGCAGCGTAGGGACAACGTATGGCTACACCTTC
many,TRBV9,TRBJ2-1,-,CASSTGTVGYNEQFF,TGTGCCAGCAGCACGGGGACTGTCGGTTACAATGAGCAGTTCTTC
many,TRBV6-2/TRBV6-3,TRBJ2-2,-,CASSYSTSGELFF,TGTGCCAGCAGTTACAGTACCAGTGGGGAGCTGTTTTTT
many,TRBV12-3/TRBV12-4,TRBJ2-3,TRBD2,CASRVSGGDTQYF,TGTGCCAGCAGGGTTAGCGGGGGAGATACGCAGTATTTT
many,TRBV29-1,TRBJ1-2,-,CSVDTTTGYTF,TGCAGCGTTGACACGACGACTGGCTACACCTTC
many,TRBV6-5,TRBJ2-3,-,CASSASTDTQYF,TGTGCCAGCAGTGCCTCCACAGATACGCAGTATTTT
many,TRBV7-2,TRBJ1-5,-,CASSLRGVGQPQHF,TGTGCCAGCAGCTTACGTGGAGTTGGTCAGCCCCAGCATTTT
many,TRBV18,TRBJ2-7,-,CASSPQEEYEQYF,TGTGCCAGCTCACCACAAGAGGAGTACGAGCAGTACTTC
many,TRBV4-3,TRBJ1-5,TRBD1,CASSQDINRDRQPQHF,TGCGCCAGCAGCCAAGATATCAACAGGGACAGGCAGCCCCAGCATTTT
many,TRBV20-1,TRBJ2-1,-,CSAREGAGTTFGEQFF,TGCAGTGCTAGAGAGGGGGCCGGGACTACCTTCGGTGAGCAGTTCTTC
many,TRBV7-9,TRBJ2-7,TRBD1,CASSEGPGTGSYEQYF,TGTGCCAGCAGCGAGGGCCCCGGGACAGGCTCCTACGAGCAGTACTTC
many,TRBV5-1,TRBJ2-4,-,CASSLDAAPGPQYF,TGCGCCAGCAGCTTGGATGCGGCTCCGGGGCCTCAGTACTTC
many,TRBV7-3,TRBJ2-1,TRBD2,CASSLQGLAFNEQFF,TGTGCCAGCAGCTTACAGGGACTAGCGTTCAATGAGCAGTTCTTC
many,TRBV28,TRBJ1-3,-,CATNSGTISGNTIYF,TGTGCCACCAACTCCGGGACAATCTCTGGAAACACCATATATTTT
many,TRBV27,TRBJ1-2,-,CASGIFGSYGYTF,TGTGCCAGCGGCATATTCGGGAGTTATGGCTACACCTTC
many,TRBV5-5,TRBJ2-7,-,CASSLFAAQDPYEQYF,TGTGCCAGCAGCTTGTTCGCAGCGCAAGACCCCTACGAGCAGTACTTC
many,TRBV4-3,TRBJ2-1,-,CASSQDRYPGQQFF,TGCGCCAGCAGCCAAGATCGATACCCGGGGCAGCAGTTCTTC
-,TRBV4-1,TRBJ1-1,-,CASSQDSARVNTEAFF,TGCGCCAGCAGCCAAGATTCGGCTCGGGTGAACACTGAAGCTTTCTTT
few,TRBV18,TRBJ2-7,-,CASSPSSYEQYF,TGTGCCAGCTCACCGTCCTCCTACGAGCAGTACTTC
many,TRBV10-3,TRBJ1-1,-,CAIRQGYDDTEAFF,TGTGCCATCAGGCAGGGGTATGACGATACTGAAGCTTTCTTT
many,TRBV4-3,TRBJ2-7,-,CASSKKRGDEQYF,TGCGCCAGCAGCAAAAAAAGGGGGGACGAGCAGTACTTC
many,TRBV20-1,TRBJ2-1,TRBD2,CSAREASGGANEQFF,TGCAGTGCTAGAGAAGCCAGCGGGGGGGCAAATGAGCAGTTCTTC
many,TRBV7-2,TRBJ1-2,-,CASSLVIGGNGYTF,TGTGCCAGCAGCTTAGTAATAGGGGGGAATGGCTACACCTTC
many,TRBV3-1,TRBJ2-1,TRBD2,CASSQGFLAGRLMYNEQFF,TGTGCCAGCAGCCAAGGTTTTCTAGCGGGGAGACTTATGTACAATGAGCAGTTCTTC
many,TRBV18,TRBJ2-6,-,CASSPPRQTGANVLTF,TGTGCCAGCTCACCACCGCGGCAGACTGGGGCCAACGTCCTGACTTTC
many,TRBV5-1,TRBJ2-3,TRBD2,CASTRRTSGTDTQYF,TGCGCCAGCACCCGCCGGACTAGCGGCACAGATACGCAGTATTTT
many,TRBV12-3/TRBV12-4,TRBJ1-6,-,CASSARPGANSPLHF,TGTGCCAGCAGTGCCCGACCAGGAGCGAATTCACCCCTCCACTTT
many,TRBV11-2,TRBJ1-1,TRBD1,CASSSPAPTGAEAFF,TGTGCCAGCAGCTCCCCGGCCCCTACAGGGGCTGAAGCTTTCTTT